This TCR beta chain derives from a study of cytomegalovirus exposure and HLA in healthy donors. PCR employed 60 Vbeta and 13 Jbeta primers. Profiled with immunoSEQ multiplex PCR; TCRdb holds only in-frame clones, not every one. The sample yields around 250,000 clones, about 86% seen once. With regard to this clone: Its antigen is as yet unknown.

With 3 bases clipped from V and 9 bases from J, the junction kept 8 bases outside the gene matches. The CDR3 is made up of 13 amino acids. Per the germline V gene, CDR1 is SGDLS and CDR2 is YYNGEE. Overall study results and limits: Most TCR sequences were uncommon, yet certain public TCRs appeared in many donors. The classifier, whose performance was assessed in both the original and validation cohorts, reportedly diagnosed cytomegalovirus status with high specificity and sensitivity. With further analysis later on, most CMV-associated TCR beta chains appeared HLA-restricted. Other equally common chains were less clonally expanded than HLA-associated TCR beta chains, a later analysis showed.

This receptor was taken from a woman aged 60-75 years in good health and CMV-seropositive. The chain couples TRBV9 to TRBJ1-2, with 7 positions matching TRBD1. The sequencing sample was made of PBMCs. The CDR3 bases are TGTGCCAGCAGCGGCGGGACAGTGAACCGCTACACCTTC. It encodes CASSGGTVNRYTF.